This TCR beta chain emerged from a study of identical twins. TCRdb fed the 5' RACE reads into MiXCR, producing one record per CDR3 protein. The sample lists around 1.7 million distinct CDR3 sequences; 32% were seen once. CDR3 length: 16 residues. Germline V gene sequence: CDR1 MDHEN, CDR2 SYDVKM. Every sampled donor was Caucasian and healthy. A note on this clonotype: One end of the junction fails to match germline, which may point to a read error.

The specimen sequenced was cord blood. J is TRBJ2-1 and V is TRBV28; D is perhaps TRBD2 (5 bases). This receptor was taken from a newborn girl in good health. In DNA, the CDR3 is TGTGCCGGCAGTTCTCCTGAGCGGCGCTCCTACAATGAGCAGTTCTTC. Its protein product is CAGSSPERRSYNEQFF.